Listed below are T cell receptor beta chains from one sample, sequenced in a study of naive and memory T cell subsets. TCRdb analysed the UMI-ligation and nested PCR reads with MiXCR anew, one entry per CDR3 protein. Of approximately 31,000 distinct CDR3 sequences listed, roughly 20% are singletons. Source material: effector memory CD4+ T cells from blood. The receptor set was obtained from a human donor in good health. The CDR3 runs from the conserved cysteine through the conserved F or W. The order of the fields is D gene, clone size, V gene, J gene, CDR3 DNA, CDR3 protein. D genes are given only for firm matches. Clone size appears in some rows only: once, few, many, or a class for an expanded clone.

>NA|many|TRBV10-3|TRBJ2-1
TGTGCCATCAGTGGGGGGACGACCGAGCAGTTCTTC
CAISGGTTEQFF
>NA|NA|TRBV2|TRBJ2-5
TGTGCCAGCAGGGGGACTGCGCAAGAGACCCAGTACTTC
CASRGTAQETQYF
>NA|many|TRBV10-3|TRBJ1-3
TGTGCCATCAGTGAGTCGGAAGAGTTCTCTGGAAACACCATATATTTT
CAISESEEFSGNTIYF
>NA|NA|TRBV9|TRBJ2-5
TGTGCCAGCGGAGTGGGAGAGACCCAGTACTTC
CASGVGETQYF
>NA|NA|TRBV7-9|TRBJ1-5
TGTGCCAGCAGCTTAATCGGGGACAATCAGCCCCAGCATTTT
CASSLIGDNQPQHF
>TRBD1|many|TRBV11-2|TRBJ1-2
TGTGCCAGCAGCTTAATCTTGGGGACAGCCTATGGCTACACCTTC
CASSLILGTAYGYTF
>NA|NA|TRBV14|TRBJ1-3
TGTGCCAGCAGAAGCGTCCTCCCTGGAAACACCATATATTTT
CASRSVLPGNTIYF
>TRBD2|few|TRBV2|TRBJ2-7
TGTGCCAGCAGTGGTGGAGCGGGAGGAGCCTACGAGCAGTACTTC
CASSGGAGGAYEQYF
>NA|few|TRBV20-1|TRBJ1-2
TGCAGTGCGAAGGGGCAGATCTATGGCTACACCTTC
CSAKGQIYGYTF
>NA|few|TRBV28|TRBJ1-2
TGTGCCAGCAGTGTCGGGACGGCGCACTATGGCTACACCTTC
CASSVGTAHYGYTF
>NA|many|TRBV6-5|TRBJ2-1
TGTGCCAGCAGTTACTCGTTCGTGGCGGGAACCTACAATGAGCAGTTCTTC
CASSYSFVAGTYNEQFF
>NA|medium-sized|TRBV11-2|TRBJ2-2
TGTGCCAGCAGCCGCCGGGCGGGAAACCTCGCGGAGCTGTTTTTT
CASSRRAGNLAELFF
>NA|few|TRBV28|TRBJ1-3
TGTGCCAGCAGTCCTCAAGGGGGGGTCCCTGGAAACACCATATATTTT
CASSPQGGVPGNTIYF
>TRBD1|many|TRBV28|TRBJ1-2
TGTGCCAGCAGTTTATACGAGGGGGCGCGGCGGTTCAGGAGCTACACCTTC
CASSLYEGARRFRSYTF
>NA|NA|TRBV24-1|TRBJ2-7
TGTGCCACCTCAAGGGGGGACTACGAGCAGTACTTC
CATSRGDYEQYF
>NA|NA|TRBV7-9|TRBJ2-1
TGTGCCAGCAGCTTAGCTCTACTAGCCGGGGATGAGCAGTTCTTC
CASSLALLAGDEQFF
>NA|many|TRBV15|TRBJ1-5
TGTGCCACCAGCAGAGTCGATCAGCCCCAGCATTTT
CATSRVDQPQHF